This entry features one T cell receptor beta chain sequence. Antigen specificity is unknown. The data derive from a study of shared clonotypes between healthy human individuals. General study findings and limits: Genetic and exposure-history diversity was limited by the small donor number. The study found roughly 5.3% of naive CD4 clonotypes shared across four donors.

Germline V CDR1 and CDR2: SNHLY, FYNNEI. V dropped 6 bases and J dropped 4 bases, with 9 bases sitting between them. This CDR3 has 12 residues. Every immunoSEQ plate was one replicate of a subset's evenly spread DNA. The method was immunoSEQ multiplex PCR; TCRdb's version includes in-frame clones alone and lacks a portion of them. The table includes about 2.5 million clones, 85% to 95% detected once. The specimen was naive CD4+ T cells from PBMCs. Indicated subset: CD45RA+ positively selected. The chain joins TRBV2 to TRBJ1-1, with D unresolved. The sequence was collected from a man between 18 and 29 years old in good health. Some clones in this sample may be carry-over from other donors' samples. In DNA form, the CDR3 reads TGTGCCAGCAGGGAGGGCGGCACTGAAGCTTTCTTT. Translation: CASREGGTEAFF. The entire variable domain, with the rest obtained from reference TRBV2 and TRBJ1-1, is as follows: EPEVTQTPSHQVTQMGQEVILRCVPISNHLYFYWYRQILGQKVEFLVSFYNNEISEKSEIFDDQFSVERPDGSNFTLKIRSTKLEDSAMYFCASREGGTEAFFGQGTRLTVV.